This TCR beta chain appears in the sequencing data of a study of CD8 T cells in ankylosing spondylitis. Overall study results and limits: From matched ankylosing spondylitis synovial fluid, disease-linked clones were reportedly recovered at significantly enriched levels. Disease-linked clones had a CD8+ phenotype and relatively low frequency in peripheral blood. Past research had described some motif variants in reactive arthritis synovial fluid and blood. It appeared that ankylosing spondylitis blood was characterized by a TCR beta motif of fewer than ten highly homologous variants.

Making use of molecular barcodes, quantitative 5'-RACE generated TCR beta libraries. TCRdb recomputed calls from the 5' RACE reads with MiXCR, one row per CDR3 protein. The sample lists 350,000 to 450,000 distinct CDR3 sequences; about 25% were seen once. V dropped 0 bases and J dropped 10; count of bases not matched to a gene: 6. The V gene's germline CDR1 is SGHRS and CDR2 YFSETQ. The CDR3 is made up of 14 amino acids. This clonotype was found once. Its specificity is not known. The rearrangement links TRBV5-1 to TRBJ2-1; the match to TRBD1 covers 8 bases. The TCR comes from a male donor with ankylosing spondylitis. What was sequenced was blood, either unsorted or a sorted T cell fraction (not recorded which). DNA for the CDR3: TGCGCCAGCAGCTTGGGACAGGGGACCTCGGAGCAGTTCTTC. Translation: CASSLGQGTSEQFF.